This is a list of T cell receptor beta chains from one sample in a study of blood T cell repertoires in COVID-19. The protocol was immunoSEQ multiplex PCR, while the TCRdb copy is restricted to in-frame clones and leaves out a portion. The data hold a few hundred thousand clones, with about nine tenths observed a single time. The sample consisted of peripheral blood. These receptors all come from a man aged 45-65 years with acute or convalescent COVID-19. Both conserved end residues are part of each CDR3. D genes are given only for firm matches. Clone size is shown for a subset of rows, as once, few, many or a class of expanded clone.

clone_size	v_call	j_call	d_call	cdr3_aa	cdr3_nt
.	TRBV10-3	TRBJ1-2	.	CAISEIGAVYGYTF	TGTGCCATCAGTGAGATTGGGGCTGTCTATGGCTACACCTTC
.	TRBV25-1	TRBJ2-3	.	CASSEYFLEYEDTQYF	TGTGCCAGCAGTGAATATTTCTTAGAATATGAGGATACGCAGTATTTT
.	TRBV29-1	TRBJ2-1	.	CSVARAGSSYNEQFF	TGCAGCGTTGCCCGAGCCGGGAGCTCCTACAATGAGCAGTTCTTC
once	TRBV5-1	TRBJ2-2	.	CASSPYTGELFF	TGCGCCAGCAGCCCATACACCGGGGAGCTGTTTTTT
.	TRBV6-1	TRBJ1-1	.	CASSEVRGTEAFF	TGTGCCAGCAGTGAAGTTAGGGGGACTGAAGCTTTCTTT
once	TRBV7-2	TRBJ1-2	TRBD1	CASSLGRTGDGYTF	TGTGCCAGCAGCTTAGGCCGGACAGGGGATGGCTACACCTTC
.	TRBV21-1	TRBJ2-1	.	CASSKEVAGGYNEQFF	TGTGCCAGCAGCAAAGAAGTAGCGGGGGGCTACAATGAGCAGTTCTTC
.	TRBV20-1	TRBJ2-5	TRBD1	CSARGGETQYF	TGCAGTGCAAGAGGGGGCGAGACCCAGTACTTC
.	TRBV2	TRBJ2-1	TRBD2	CASSGTSREQFF	TGTGCCAGCAGCGGGACTAGCCGTGAGCAGTTCTTC
few	TRBV18	TRBJ1-4	.	CASSPARRDEKLFF	TGTGCCAGCTCACCAGCGCGGCGGGATGAAAAACTGTTTTTT
once	TRBV11-2	TRBJ2-2	TRBD2	CASSRGGTGELFF	TGTGCCAGCAGTCGGGGGGGCACCGGGGAGCTGTTTTTT